The rows below give T cell receptor beta chains drawn from one sample of a study of PD-L1 blockade in urothelial cancer. The data were produced by immunoSEQ multiplex PCR, yet TCRdb's version contains in-frame clones alone and is incomplete. The sample shows more than 85,000 clones, 80% to 90% of them seen only once. The material sequenced was PBMCs, taken around atezolizumab (anti-PD-L1) treatment. The receptors derive from a man aged 60 to 75 with urothelial cancer. The CDR3 runs from the conserved cysteine through the conserved F or W. D genes are given only for firm matches. Clone size is given for some rows only: seen once, a few or many times, or a class if the clone is expanded.

CDR3 DNA: TGTGCCTGGAGTAACAGGGACAATGAAAAACTGTTTTTT; CDR3 protein: CAWSNRDNEKLFF; V gene: TRBV30; clone size: .; J gene: TRBJ1-4; D gene: .
CDR3 DNA: TGTGCCTGGACTCGGGGGAGCACAGATACGCAGTATTTT; CDR3 protein: CAWTRGSTDTQYF; V gene: TRBV30; clone size: once; J gene: TRBJ2-3; D gene: .
CDR3 DNA: TGCAGCGTTTCTCAACGACAGGGGGCGCTTTCCGGGGAGCTGTTTTTT; CDR3 protein: CSVSQRQGALSGELFF; V gene: TRBV29-1; clone size: .; J gene: TRBJ2-2; D gene: TRBD1
CDR3 DNA: TGCGCCAGTGGACCGGGACAGGCGACCGGGGAGCTGTTTTTT; CDR3 protein: CASGPGQATGELFF; V gene: TRBV10-1; clone size: .; J gene: TRBJ2-2; D gene: TRBD1
CDR3 DNA: TGTGCCAGCAGTGAAGCCACAGTTGGCTACACCTTC; CDR3 protein: CASSEATVGYTF; V gene: TRBV2; clone size: .; J gene: TRBJ1-2; D gene: .
CDR3 DNA: TGCGCCAGCAGTGATCCTAGCGGGGGGGGCGATACGCAGTATTTT; CDR3 protein: CASSDPSGGGDTQYF; V gene: TRBV10-2; clone size: .; J gene: TRBJ2-3; D gene: TRBD2
CDR3 DNA: TGTGCCAGCAGCCCCCGGGGGGGCCAAGGAGAGACCCAGTACTTC; CDR3 protein: CASSPRGGQGETQYF; V gene: TRBV9; clone size: .; J gene: TRBJ2-5; D gene: TRBD2
CDR3 DNA: TGCGCCAGCAGTCCTCCGGGAGAAAGGGCAGATACGCAGTATTTT; CDR3 protein: CASSPPGERADTQYF; V gene: TRBV5-1; clone size: .; J gene: TRBJ2-3; D gene: .
CDR3 DNA: TGCGCCAGCAGCTCGGGACTAGCGGGAGCCTCCGGCGTAGAGCAGTACTTC; CDR3 protein: CASSSGLAGASGVEQYF; V gene: TRBV5-1; clone size: .; J gene: TRBJ2-7; D gene: TRBD2
CDR3 DNA: TGTGCCAGCAGCCACCGCGGACAGGGATCGGCTGAAGCTTTCTTT; CDR3 protein: CASSHRGQGSAEAFF; V gene: TRBV14; clone size: .; J gene: TRBJ1-1; D gene: TRBD1
CDR3 DNA: TGTGCCAGCAGCTCGACAGGGAACACTGAAGCTTTCTTT; CDR3 protein: CASSSTGNTEAFF; V gene: TRBV7-2; clone size: .; J gene: TRBJ1-1; D gene: .
CDR3 DNA: TGTGCCACCAGTCGGGATTCTTGGGAGCAGTACTTC; CDR3 protein: CATSRDSWEQYF; V gene: TRBV15; clone size: .; J gene: TRBJ2-7; D gene: .
CDR3 DNA: TGTGCTAGTGGTTCGCCAGCGGGTGGCACAGATACGCAGTATTTT; CDR3 protein: CASGSPAGGTDTQYF; V gene: TRBV12-5; clone size: .; J gene: TRBJ2-3; D gene: .
CDR3 DNA: TGTGCCAGCAGTGCACAGGCAGGGGGCTACGAGCAGTACTTC; CDR3 protein: CASSAQAGGYEQYF; V gene: TRBV6-4; clone size: .; J gene: TRBJ2-7; D gene: TRBD1
CDR3 DNA: TGTGCCAGCAGGAAGGAGGAGGGCATCTACGAGCAGTACTTC; CDR3 protein: CASRKEEGIYEQYF; V gene: TRBV6-1; clone size: .; J gene: TRBJ2-7; D gene: .
CDR3 DNA: TGTGCCAGCAGCTTAGAATCCAGGGTATTACGCTACACCTTC; CDR3 protein: CASSLESRVLRYTF; V gene: TRBV11-2; clone size: .; J gene: TRBJ1-2; D gene: .
CDR3 DNA: TGTGCCAGCAGCCCGGGGGGGGTCTATGGCTACACCTTC; CDR3 protein: CASSPGGVYGYTF; V gene: TRBV28; clone size: .; J gene: TRBJ1-2; D gene: .